These 30 T cell receptor beta chains came from one sample sequenced in a study of regulatory T cells in long-lasting Graves disease. Time point denoted: persistent/refractory GD, antithyroid drugs over 5 years with positive TRAb. PBMCs provided the RNA from which the TCR library was made. Both iRepertoire HTBI primers and Arm-PCR of CDR3 regions were used to build the TCR beta libraries. MiXCR, applied by TCRdb to the multiplex PCR reads, yields one record per CDR3 protein. The sample has 650,000 to 700,000 distinct CDR3 sequences, about 32% seen once. Sequencing used peripheral blood mononuclear cells (PBMCs), obtained when the disease was refractory, from a patient treated with antithyroid drugs. The receptors were sampled from a female donor with Graves disease.

This chain joins TRBV27 and TRBJ2-7; tentative D call: TRBD1 (6 bases). V was shortened by 8 bases and J by 1 base, with 21 bases between the two germline ends. The CDR3 length is 16 residues. Germline V gene data show CDR1 as MNHEY and CDR2 as SMNVEV (reference sequence). The CDR3 reads CASASRGSRQSYEQYF. For the CDR3, the DNA is TGTGCCAGCGCGTCGAGGGGGAGCCGACAGTCCTACGAGCAGTACTTC.

This clonotype was recorded a few times. The chain combines TRBV27 with TRBJ2-6; tentative D call: TRBD2 (7 bases). From germline, CDR1 is MNHEY and CDR2 SMNVEV (reference sequence). The ends were cut back, 6 bases at V and 0 bases at J, with 18 bases in the middle. There are 18 residues in the CDR3. In nucleotides, the CDR3 is TGTGCCAGCAGCTCAGAGGGGGGGGCTTACTCTGGGGCCAACGTCCTGACTTTC. Translated, it gives CASSSEGGAYSGANVLTF.

V usage is TRBV11-2 and J usage is TRBJ2-2; the match to TRBD2 covers 8 bases. The V segment lost 3 bases and the J segment 5 bases; nucleotides outside the gene matches: 11. CDR1 and CDR2 from the germline V gene are SGHAT and FQNNGV. The CDR3 totals 17 residues. In DNA, the CDR3 is TGTGCCAGCAGCTTTGGAGGCGGGAGGCCCGAGACCGGGGAGCTGTTTTTT. This translates into CASSFGGGRPETGELFF. The variable domain in full, completed from reference TRBV11-2 and TRBJ2-2, reads EAGVAQSPRYKIIEKRQSVAFWCNPISGHATLYWYQQILGQGPKLLIQFQNNGVVDDSQLPKDRFSAERLKGVDSTLKIQPAKLEDSAVYLCASSFGGGRPETGELFFGEGSRLTVL.

V is TRBV3-1 and J is TRBJ1-2; D remains unclear. CDR1 is LGHDT and CDR2 is YNNKEL in the germline V gene (reference sequence). The V end lost 1 base, the J end lost 4 bases, and 7 bases lay between the germline ends. The CDR3 is 13 amino acids. The CDR3 is CASSQVPGYGYTF. CDR3 in DNA: TGTGCCAGCAGCCAAGTGCCAGGCTATGGCTACACCTTC.

This clonotype was seen more than once but under ten times. A read error may produce the germline difference seen at one junction end. The DNA for the CDR3 is TGTGCCAGCAGCAGACTTGAGGAGTATGGCTACACCTTC. Translated, it gives CASSRLEEYGYTF. The chain uses TRBV5-1 and TRBJ1-2; D not certain. CDR3 length equals 13 residues. CDR1 SGHRS and CDR2 YFSETQ come from the germline V gene.

The CDR3 reads CASSPGQTSGNTIYF. The CDR3 nucleotides are TGTGCCAGCAGTCCGGGTCAAACCTCGGGAAACACCATATATTTT. The rearrangement links TRBV6-1 to TRBJ1-3; D is undetermined. The CDR3 length is 15 residues. The V and J ends lost 5 bases and 4 bases respectively, with 15 bases between them. Germline V gene lookup returns CDR1 MNHNS and CDR2 SASEGT.

This clonotype turned up a few times. V is TRBV3-1 and J is TRBJ1-5; D unresolved. V lost 0 bases to trimming and J lost 6 bases, with 12 bases between them. The CDR3 has 15 residues. CDR1 is LGHDT, CDR2 YNNKEL, per germline (reference sequence). CDR3 DNA: TGTGCCAGCAGCCAAGATCTTAGGGTTGGTCAGCCCCAGCATTTT. Protein sequence: CASSQDLRVGQPQHF.

Ten or more counts support this clonotype. The chain combines TRBV12-3 or TRBV12-4 with TRBJ2-7; 11 bases are a match to TRBD2. The CDR3 consists of 16 residues. The junction had 12 bases not matched to a gene; V was cut back by 5 bases and J by 6 bases. CDR3 nucleotides: TGTGCCAGCAGTCCCAATAGCGGGAGGGCCTTTCTCGAGCAGTACTTC. It translates to CASSPNSGRAFLEQYF.

In DNA, the CDR3 is TGCAGCGTTGATAGTAGGATGAACTATGGCTACACCTTC. It yields the protein CSVDSRMNYGYTF. The chain couples TRBV29-1 to TRBJ1-2; D is unclear. The CDR3 contains 13 residues. Germline V gene lookup returns CDR1 SQVTM and CDR2 ANQGSEA. V gave up 3 bases and J gave up 2 bases, with 10 bases separating them.

The chain couples TRBV19 to TRBJ1-1, with D unresolved. Germline V CDR1 and CDR2: LNHDA, SQIVND (reference sequence). The length of the CDR3 is 14 residues. Trimming removed 3 bases at V and 2 bases at J, with 10 bases between. For the CDR3, the DNA is TGTGCCAGTAGTATGGATGGGGTAAACACTGAAGCTTTCTTT. Amino acids: CASSMDGVNTEAFF.

This clonotype was recorded a few times. In DNA form, the CDR3 reads TGTGCCAGCTCACCGACAGTGACCTACGAGCAGTACTTC. It translates to CASSPTVTYEQYF. The J gene is TRBJ2-7, the V gene TRBV18, with D perhaps matching TRBD1 (5 bases). V lost 3 bases, J lost 2 bases, and 8 bases lay in between. The CDR3 totals 13 residues. The germline V gene encodes CDR1 KGHSH and CDR2 LQKENI.

This clonotype was recorded at least ten times. The chain carries TRBV6-1 and TRBJ2-5; a weak D match, TRBD2 (6 bases). Trimming cost V 5 bases and J 5 bases, with 12 bases left between them. The CDR3 runs 13 residues. Germline CDR1 is MNHNS and CDR2 is SASEGT. CDR3 coding DNA: TGTGCCAGCAGTAAGGAGGGCCGGGAGACCCAGTACTTC. It codes for CASSKEGRETQYF.

The V and J genes are TRBV9 and TRBJ2-3; TRBD2 agrees at 7 bases. The CDR3 has 14 residues. J was trimmed by 2 bases and V by 5 bases; bases with no gene match: 5. The germline V gene encodes CDR1 SGDLS and CDR2 YYNGEE. CDR3 loop: CASSRSGTTDTQYF. The CDR3 DNA reads as TGTGCCAGCAGTCGAAGCGGGACCACAGATACGCAGTATTTT.

This clonotype was picked up many times. CDR3 DNA: TGTGCCAGTTCCAAGGCTAATGAAAAACTGTTTTTT. Protein: CASSKANEKLFF. The rearrangement joins TRBV2 to TRBJ1-4; the D is unclear. Trimming left V 9 bases short and J 3 bases short, with 8 bases between. The germline gives CDR1 SNHLY, CDR2 FYNNEI. The CDR3 sequence is 12 residues long.

The chain employs TRBV5-6 and TRBJ2-1; TRBD2 is a possible D gene (6 bases). V lost 4 bases, J lost 5 bases, and 22 bases lay in between. The CDR3 is 17 residues long. The germline gives CDR1 SGHDT, CDR2 YYEEEE. The CDR3 loop reads CASSVTRTLAFHNEQFF. CDR3 nucleotides: TGTGCCAGCAGCGTGACCAGGACTCTAGCGTTCCACAATGAGCAGTTCTTC. Based on the CDR3 plus reference TRBV5-6 and TRBJ2-1, the full variable domain is DAGVTQSPTHLIKTRGQQVTLRCSPKSGHDTVSWYQQALGQGPQFIFQYYEEEERQRGNFPDRFSGHQFPNYSSELNVNALLLGDSALYLCASSVTRTLAFHNEQFFGPGTRLTVL.

This clonotype occurred a few times. The chain is built from TRBV6-1 and TRBJ1-5; D call uncertain. The CDR3 covers 13 residues. CDR1 is MNHNS and CDR2 is SASEGT in the germline V gene. Trimming shortened V by 7 bases and J by 4 bases, and 11 bases separated the two germline ends. CDR3 bases: TGTGCCAGCATTGACGGTGGAAATCAGCCCCAGCATTTT. Translation gives CASIDGGNQPQHF.

The chain carries TRBV15 and TRBJ1-5, with 10 bases identical to TRBD1. In germline, CDR1 is LNHNV, CDR2 YYDKDF (reference sequence). This CDR3 contains 16 residues. V lost 3 bases and J lost 3; bases outside the gene matches: 5. The CDR3 nucleotides are TGTGCCACCAGCAGCTTGGACAGGGGGATCAATCAGCCCCAGCATTTT. It yields the protein CATSSLDRGINQPQHF.

This clonotype came up once. J is TRBJ1-6 and V is TRBV9; 10 bases line up with TRBD1. The CDR3 is 17 amino acids. J lost 7 bases, V lost 5 bases, and 12 bases had no gene match. The germline gives CDR1 SGDLS, CDR2 YYNGEE. CDR3 DNA: TGTGCCAGCAGTTTTAGCTGGGACAGGGGTGGCAATTCACCCCTCCACTTT. Protein product: CASSFSWDRGGNSPLHF.

This clonotype was picked up a small number of times. One end of the junction fails to match germline, which may point to a read error. The rearrangement uses TRBV2 and TRBJ2-6; D remains ambiguous. The germline gives CDR1 SNHLY, CDR2 FYNNEI. The CDR3 is 13 amino acids. For the CDR3, the DNA is TGTGCCGGCAGTGAACTTGGGACCAACGTCCTGACTTTC. This translates into CAGSELGTNVLTF. Filled out from reference TRBV2 and TRBJ2-6, the complete variable domain reads EPEVTQTPSHQVTQMGQEVILRCVPISNHLYFYWYRQILGQKVEFLVSFYNNEISEKSEIFDDQFSVERPDGSNFTLKIRSTKLEDSAMYFCAGSELGTNVLTFGAGSRLTVL.

The CDR3, as DNA: TGTGCCAGCAGTTTTCGGACCCCTGACTACGAGCAGTACTTC. This translates into CASSFRTPDYEQYF. V gene TRBV6-5 combines with J gene TRBJ2-7; D unclear. The V end lost 4 bases, the J end lost 3 bases, and 13 bases lay between the germline ends. Germline lookup yields CDR1 MNHEY and CDR2 SVGAGI. The CDR3 has 14 residues.

In its sample, this clonotype was seen a few times. The chain couples TRBV15 to TRBJ2-7; D gene unclear. CDR3 length: 14 amino acids. The ends were cut back, 0 bases at V and 1 base at J, with 7 bases in the middle. Germline V gives CDR1 LNHNV, CDR2 YYDKDF (reference sequence). CDR3 amino acids: CATSRDMVSYEQYF. The CDR3 coding sequence is TGTGCCACCAGCAGAGATATGGTTTCCTACGAGCAGTACTTC.

This clonotype was found a few times. V gene TRBV7-8 combines with J gene TRBJ1-1, with D uncertain. The CDR3 consists of 14 residues. Trimming took 5 bases from V and 1 from J, leaving 11 bases between them. Germline CDR1 and CDR2: SGHVS and FQNEAQ. The CDR3 nucleotides are TGTGCCAGCAGCCTCCCCCCAGGGAACACTGAAGCTTTCTTT. The encoded protein is CASSLPPGNTEAFF.

The chain is built from TRBV18 and TRBJ2-6; D unclear. CDR1 is KGHSH and CDR2 is LQKENI in the germline V gene. The CDR3 extends over 14 amino acids. V lost 3 bases and J 1 base, leaving 4 bases between the germline ends. CDR3 residues: CASSPGSGANVLTF. The CDR3 DNA is TGTGCCAGCTCACCGGGTTCTGGGGCCAACGTCCTGACTTTC. Full variable domain (remainder filled in from reference TRBV18 and TRBJ2-6): NAGVMQNPRHLVRRRGQEARLRCSPMKGHSHVYWYRQLPEEGLKFMVYLQKENIIDESGMPKERFSAEFPKEGPSILRIQQVVRGDSAAYFCASSPGSGANVLTFGAGSRLTVL.

V is TRBV5-1 and J is TRBJ1-2, with D possibly being TRBD1 (6 bases). CDR3 length: 15 residues. The germline CDR1 and CDR2 sequences are SGHRS and YFSETQ. V shed 1 base and J shed 3 bases, with 13 bases lying between them. The CDR3: CASSLNPAGDYGYTF. DNA of the CDR3: TGCGCCAGCAGCTTGAACCCGGCAGGGGACTATGGCTACACCTTC. Together with reference TRBV5-1 and TRBJ1-2, the CDR3 gives the full variable domain: KAGVTQTPRYLIKTRGQQVTLSCSPISGHRSVSWYQQTPGQGLQFLFEYFSETQRNKGNFPGRFSGRQFSNSRSEMNVSTLELGDSALYLCASSLNPAGDYGYTFGSGTRLTVV.

The genes are TRBV20-1 and TRBJ2-3, with unresolved D. Germline CDR1 and CDR2: DFQATT and SNEGSKA (reference sequence). V lost 3 bases and J lost 0, with 7 bases in between. This CDR3 contains 13 residues. The CDR3 loop is CSASGPSTDTQYF. The CDR3 coding sequence is TGCAGTGCTAGTGGTCCCAGCACAGATACGCAGTATTTT.

The rearrangement links TRBV20-1 to TRBJ2-3; D perhaps matches TRBD1 (5 bases). The CDR3 is 14 residues long. Germline V gene sequence: CDR1 DFQATT, CDR2 SNEGSKA (reference sequence). V lost 1 base and J 0 bases, leaving 8 bases between the germline ends. CDR3 DNA sequence: TGCAGTGCTAGAGTAGGGGCTAGCACAGATACGCAGTATTTT. This sequence encodes CSARVGASTDTQYF.

The chain links TRBV7-9 to TRBJ2-5; D perhaps matches TRBD2 (5 bases). Trimming stripped 9 bases from V and 5 bases from J, with 10 bases between. The CDR3 totals 11 residues. CDR1 is SEHNR and CDR2 is FQNEAQ in the germline V gene (reference sequence). The CDR3 nucleotides are TGTGCCAGTGGGAGTTCGGAGACCCAGTACTTC. This codes for CASGSSETQYF.

This chain uses TRBV6-5 with TRBJ1-1; D gene unclear. This CDR3 contains 12 residues. Between the trimmed V and J ends, which lost 3 bases and 7 bases, there was a span of 9 bases. The V gene's germline CDR1 is MNHEY and CDR2 SVGAGI. CDR3 amino acids: CASSYGPGEAFF. Written as DNA, the CDR3 is TGTGCCAGCAGTTATGGACCGGGTGAAGCTTTCTTT.

In this sample, this clonotype turned up a few times. The gene calls are TRBV6-1 and TRBJ2-7; 10 bases fit TRBD1. The CDR3 loop spans 15 amino acids. Germline V gives CDR1 MNHNS, CDR2 SASEGT. V lost 6 bases to trimming and J lost 4 bases; unmatched junction nucleotides: 9. The CDR3 reads CASRTGTGEIYEQYF. The CDR3 region has the DNA TGTGCCAGCAGGACCGGGACAGGGGAAATATACGAGCAGTACTTC.

The table lists this clonotype with a few counts. The rearrangement joins TRBV30 to TRBJ2-7, with D perhaps matching TRBD1 (8 bases). V was shortened by 4 bases and J by 3 bases, with 16 bases between the two germline ends. Per germline, CDR1 GTSNPN and CDR2 SVGIG (reference sequence). This CDR3 is built from 14 residues. CDR3 region: CAWTSTGEGYEQYF. CDR3 nucleotide sequence: TGTGCCTGGACCTCGACAGGGGAGGGCTACGAGCAGTACTTC.